Each of the 11 T cell receptor beta chains below was sequenced from the same sample in a study of T cell changes during pregnancy in multiple sclerosis. Libraries were prepared by immunoSEQ multiplex PCR; TCRdb keeps only in-frame clonotypes and omits some of them. Found here are some 71,000 clones, under 95% of them singletons; the top ten hold more than 1.4%. Source: peripheral blood, taken after pregnancy. These receptors were collected from a female donor with multiple sclerosis, enrolled in a pregnancy study.

The CDR3 reads CASSYSVQGAYEQYF. The DNA for the CDR3 is TGTGCCAGCAGTTACTCGGTCCAGGGGGCCTACGAGCAGTACTTC. The chain is built from TRBV6-5 and TRBJ2-7, with TRBD1 matching over 7 bases. Germline loops: CDR1 MNHEY, CDR2 SVGAGI. V was clipped by 0 bases and J by 2 bases; unmatched bases: 4. The CDR3 extends over 15 amino acids.

The chain combines TRBV27 with TRBJ2-2; 11 bases map to TRBD2. Germline CDR1 reads MNHEY; CDR2 reads SMNVEV (reference sequence). The CDR3 is 17 residues long. Trimming took 4 bases from V and 6 from J; bases not matched to a gene: 10. This CDR3 reads CASSSFTSGSWAGELFF. CDR3 DNA: TGTGCCAGCAGTTCCTTCACTAGCGGGAGTTGGGCCGGGGAGCTGTTTTTT.

The chain uses TRBV6-1 and TRBJ1-1; D might be TRBD1 (5 bases). Trimming took off 1 base at V and 1 base at J, with 7 bases between the two ends. CDR3 length: 14 amino acids. Germline V gene data show CDR1 as MNHNS and CDR2 as SASEGT. The CDR3 loop reads CASSEVGGNTEAFF. The CDR3 DNA follows: TGTGCCAGCAGTGAAGTGGGGGGGAACACTGAAGCTTTCTTT.

This clone appeared a single time. This sequence joins TRBV29-1 and TRBJ2-5; 12 bases match TRBD1. Losses at the gene ends were 8 bases for V and 5 bases for J; bases not matched to a gene: 6. Germline V gene lookup returns CDR1 SQVTM and CDR2 ANQGSEA. The CDR3 is made up of 13 amino acids. CDR3 DNA sequence: TGCAGCACCTCGGGGACAGGGGGCGAGACCCAGTACTTC. It translates to CSTSGTGGETQYF.

This chain joins TRBV7-2 and TRBJ2-7, with D possibly matching TRBD2 (5 bases). From germline, CDR1 is SGHTA and CDR2 FQGNSA. V lost 0 bases and J lost 3, with 12 bases in between. The CDR3 loop spans 15 amino acids. The CDR3 loop reads CASSLARGSLYEQYF. The CDR3 coding sequence is TGTGCCAGCAGCTTAGCACGGGGTTCACTCTACGAGCAGTACTTC.

The rearrangement uses TRBV7-9 and TRBJ1-2, with no clear D. There are 12 residues in the CDR3. The germline CDR1 and CDR2 sequences are SEHNR and FQNEAQ (reference sequence). Deletions cut 7 bases from V and 3 bases from J, with 9 bases between. CDR3 sequence reads: CASTSSDYGYTF. CDR3 DNA sequence: TGTGCCAGCACCTCAAGCGACTATGGCTACACCTTC.

V is TRBV18 and J is TRBJ1-4, with D unresolved. The CDR3 covers 12 residues. Per the germline V gene, CDR1 is KGHSH and CDR2 is LQKENI. Trimming cost V 6 bases and J 0 bases, with 2 bases left between them. CDR3 nucleotides: TGTGCCAGCTCCACAACTAATGAAAAACTGTTTTTT. Encoded protein: CASSTTNEKLFF.

J is TRBJ2-7 and V is TRBV9; possibly TRBD2 for D (5 bases). The CDR3 is 14 residues long. V was trimmed by 3 bases and J by 8 bases, leaving 18 bases between them. Germline-derived CDR1 and CDR2 are SGDLS and YYNGEE. CDR3 in amino acids: CASSEESWAGKQYF. The CDR3 region has the DNA TGTGCCAGCAGCGAGGAATCTTGGGCGGGTAAGCAGTACTTC.

CDR3 sequence: CASKDAGGQTYEQYF. Here the CDR3 DNA reads TGTGCCAGCAAGGACGCCGGGGGTCAGACCTACGAGCAGTACTTC. This sequence joins TRBV6-6 and TRBJ2-7; maybe TRBD2 (6 bases). Germline loops: CDR1 MNHNY, CDR2 SVGAGI (reference sequence). V gave up 7 bases and J gave up 2 bases, with 18 bases separating them. This CDR3 is 15 amino acids long.

The chain uses TRBV2 and TRBJ1-3; TRBD1 matches at 10 bases. V gave up 7 bases and J gave up 2 bases; unmatched junction bases: 5. The germline CDR1 and CDR2 sequences are SNHLY and FYNNEI. This CDR3 has 15 amino acids. CDR3 in amino acids: CASKEGQGTGNTIYF. The DNA for the CDR3 is TGTGCCAGCAAGGAGGGACAGGGGACTGGAAACACCATATATTTT.

DNA of the CDR3: TGTGCCAGCACCCCTACGTCGAGCGACTATGGCTACACCTTC. Protein sequence: CASTPTSSDYGYTF. The chain employs TRBV2 and TRBJ1-2; no firm D call. The CDR3 consists of 14 residues. Germline CDR1 and CDR2: SNHLY and FYNNEI. The germline V and J ends were trimmed by 7 bases and 3 bases, with 15 bases remaining between them.